The T cell receptor (beta chain) under discussion was sequenced for a study of blood T cell repertoires in COVID-19. V lost 5 bases to trimming and J lost 4 bases, with 11 bases between them. In germline, CDR1 is SNHLY, CDR2 FYNNEI. This CDR3 spans 13 amino acids. TCRdb's table, derived via immunoSEQ multiplex PCR, lists solely in-frame clones and lacks some. This table holds around 83,000 clones, roughly 86% found once. The receptor was isolated from an elderly man with active or convalescent COVID-19. The rearrangement uses TRBV2 and TRBJ1-1; D is unresolved. What was sequenced was peripheral blood. The CDR3: CASSLRQATEAFF. The CDR3, as DNA: TGTGCCAGCAGTTTGCGTCAGGCCACTGAAGCTTTCTTT.